This T cell receptor (beta chain) was recovered during a study of blood T cell dynamics during melanoma immunotherapy (dated by TCRdb to the early 2020s). Describing the broader study: All patients had metastatic melanoma and were given first-line pembrolizumab or nivolumab plus ipilimumab as standard of care in the United Kingdom. To identify early correlates of response, the study profiled peripheral T cell receptor repertoires in patients with metastatic melanoma before and after one cycle of checkpoint inhibitor therapy. A training cohort was formed from consecutive patients, and a further independent group of patients from the same centre was pooled into an external validation set.

Every bulk PBMC sample had a fixed 350 ng of DNA loaded. TCR beta CDR3 sequences were amplified from genomic DNA with the immunoSEQ TCRb Assay kit following manufacturer instructions. The KAPA Library Quantification Kit for Illumina platforms was used to quantify the pooled libraries by qPCR. Pooled libraries were clustered at about 0.6-1.2 pM and sequenced on an Illumina NextSeq 500. On the study's bioinformatics: The TCR data were analyzed using immunoSEQ ANALYZER and the R LymphoSeq package. A rearrangement efficiency score was calculated as productive divided by the sum of productive and non-productive CDR3 sequences. Clonality was measured with the Gini coefficient and diversity with the Renyi index at alpha=1, and both measures were compared pairwise between timepoints within each patient. Clonal relatedness used an edit distance of 3, and repertoire similarity used the Bhattacharyya coefficient, both computed in LymphoSeq. To classify response, a linear discriminant analysis based on week-3 changes in clonality and diversity was built using the R MASS and caret packages. Not all clones reach the TCRdb copy of this immuneACCESS table, which keeps in-frame sequences only. Checked studies attribute under half of the gap to unresolved V genes and leave the rest unexplained. That table gives V, J and clone size, and the DNA gave D and trimming. Across this sample there are 9,500 to 15,000 clones, with around 87% seen only once. The top ten hold about 4.3% of the sample.

Comment on this clone: Its binding antigen is unknown. No base qualities exist here, and no much larger clone lies one base off it.

The time point label, read with the paper, signifies: week 3, after first cycle of checkpoint inhibitor. Blood samples were taken before treatment (T0) and at week 3 (W3), following the first cycle of checkpoint blockade. Except for two patients with rapid clinical progression, response was assessed 12 weeks after the first infusion by RECIST 1.1; disease control meant complete response, partial response or stable disease. Any patient who had received prior systemic cancer treatment, was on concomitant immunosuppressant therapy or had synchronous other active malignancies was excluded. To track both circulating cells and T cell turnover, TCR beta was sequenced from bulk PBMC as well as from plasma cell-free DNA. PBMC were isolated from blood with Lymphoprep and SepMate tubes, followed by red cell lysis. QIAamp DNA Blood Mini kits were used to extract DNA from both PBMC and sorted T cell subsets.

The germline V gene sets CDR1 to MNHNS and CDR2 to SASEGT. The CDR3 covers 15 residues, taking in both the cysteine and the phenylalanine. Of the read, only the CDR3 DNA is kept; its 45 bases are in frame from base 1. V loses 1 base at its end and J loses 6 bases; junction bases beyond the gene matches: 5. The study at large found these results: Patients who later achieved disease control showed a bifurcated PBMC repertoire reorganization at W3, with increased clonality or increased diversity, unlike progressors. The relatively small sample size was acknowledged as something that could potentially limit how far the results can be generalized. Whether the T cell clones driving repertoire changes were melanoma-specific or reflected general immune activation could not be determined in the study.

The V gene is TRBV6-1 and the J gene is TRBJ1-5, with 8 bases in between that match TRBD1. Sequences were derived from blood, sampled from a patient treated with checkpoint blockade. The source is a human donor with melanoma. The CDR3 loop reads CASSEGRGHRQPQHF. The bases are TGTGCCAGCAGTGAAGGCAGGGGGCATCGTCAGCCCCAGCATTTT.